Each of the 8 T cell receptor beta chains below was sequenced from the same sample in a study of spatial heterogeneity in lung cancer (dated by TCRdb to about 2019). Libraries were constructed by 5' RACE. Data came from a NextSeq 500. TCRdb cleaned the public reads at Q25 with fastp, built clones with MiXCR and kept in-frame beta chains. All rows with the same CDR3 protein become a single entry with the most common DNA and genes. This sample lists around 110,000 distinct CDR3 sequences; 12% were detected once. The ten largest make up 16% of the sample. In the paper's terms, the time point label means: blood at routine non-recurrence follow-up after resection. Whole RNA extracted from tumor and nontumor lung tissue, or from cryopreserved PBMC samples, was used for TCR sequencing without cell sorting. The specimen was PBMCs, collected at follow-up. Receptors originate from a male donor with early-stage non-small cell lung cancer.

V is TRBV7-9 and J is TRBJ1-1; D gene ambiguous. The CDR3 consists of 15 residues. The ends were cut back, 1 base at V and 2 bases at J, with 11 bases in the middle. Per germline, CDR1 SEHNR and CDR2 FQNEAQ (reference sequence). The CDR3 loop is CASSLGAYFNTEAFF. The CDR3 DNA sequence: TGTGCCAGCAGCTTAGGGGCATACTTTAACACTGAAGCTTTCTTT.

V is TRBV6-6 and J is TRBJ1-5; 7 nucleotides line up with TRBD1. J lost 1 base, V lost 5 bases, and 8 bases had no gene match. Germline assignment: CDR1 MNHNY and CDR2 SVGAGI (reference sequence). This CDR3 is 16 amino acids long. The CDR3 sequence: CASSGTGAESNQPQHF. Written as DNA, the CDR3 is TGTGCCAGCAGTGGTACAGGGGCGGAAAGCAATCAGCCCCAGCATTTT.

This clonotype was observed a few times. The chain employs TRBV6-2 or TRBV6-3 and TRBJ2-7, with TRBD2 as a possible D gene (7 bases). This CDR3 is 17 amino acids long. V was cut by 2 bases and J by 0 bases, with 17 bases left in between. CDR1 and CDR2 from the germline V gene are MNHEY and SVGEGT. The DNA for the CDR3 is TGTGCCAGCAGTTACACCACAGGGAGGGGACCCTCCTACGAGCAGTACTTC. Its protein is CASSYTTGRGPSYEQYF.

This clonotype has a handful of counts. V usage is TRBV2 and J usage is TRBJ1-6, with no clear D. CDR1 and CDR2 from the germline V gene are SNHLY and FYNNEI. The CDR3 consists of 12 residues. V was pared by 3 bases and J by 10 bases, with 7 bases between. The CDR3 nucleotides are TGTGCCAGCAGTGAGGATCGATCACCCCTCCACTTT. Translation: CASSEDRSPLHF.

V gene TRBV20-1 combines with J gene TRBJ1-1; D unresolved. Germline V gene lookup returns CDR1 DFQATT and CDR2 SNEGSKA (reference sequence). Trimming removed 1 base at V and 0 bases at J, with 9 bases between. CDR3 length equals 14 residues. CDR3 nucleotides: TGCAGTGCTAGAGTGCCGGGGATGAACACTGAAGCTTTCTTT. It specifies CSARVPGMNTEAFF.

The V and J genes are TRBV20-1 and TRBJ2-1; 8 bases agree with TRBD2. The CDR3 extends over 17 amino acids. Germline trimming cut 3 bases from V and 7 bases from J; bases unmatched to any gene: 17. Germline CDR1 DFQATT, CDR2 SNEGSKA (reference sequence). The chain's CDR3 is CSARIRGGRPRGNEQFF. The CDR3 DNA is TGCAGTGCTAGGATCCGCGGGGGGCGCCCTAGGGGGAATGAGCAGTTCTTC.

This clonotype occurred many times. The genes are TRBV2 and TRBJ2-1, with 8 bases aligning to TRBD1. Germline V gene sequence: CDR1 SNHLY, CDR2 FYNNEI. The CDR3 is made up of 13 amino acids. V dropped 8 bases and J dropped 7; count of bases not matched to a gene: 7. In DNA form, the CDR3 reads TGTGCCAGCTTCGGACAGGGTCTTAATGAGCAGTTCTTC. This gives the protein CASFGQGLNEQFF.

The J gene is TRBJ2-7, the V gene TRBV5-1, with 12 bases that match TRBD2. Germline assignment: CDR1 SGHRS and CDR2 YFSETQ. With V trimmed by 5 bases and J by 2 bases, 8 bases remained unmatched. The CDR3 contains 16 residues. CDR3 amino acids: CASRSMTSGGPYEQYF. The CDR3 coding sequence is TGCGCCAGCAGGTCCATGACTAGCGGGGGCCCCTACGAGCAGTACTTC.